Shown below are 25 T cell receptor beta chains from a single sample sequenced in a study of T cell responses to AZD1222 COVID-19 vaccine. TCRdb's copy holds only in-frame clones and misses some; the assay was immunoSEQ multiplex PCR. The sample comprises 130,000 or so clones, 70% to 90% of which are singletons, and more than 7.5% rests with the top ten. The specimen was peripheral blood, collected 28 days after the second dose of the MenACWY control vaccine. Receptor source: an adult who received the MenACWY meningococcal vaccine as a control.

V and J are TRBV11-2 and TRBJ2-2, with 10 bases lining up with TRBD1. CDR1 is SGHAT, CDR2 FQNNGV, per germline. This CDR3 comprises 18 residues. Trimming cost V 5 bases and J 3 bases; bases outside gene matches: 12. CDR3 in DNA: TGTGCCAGCAGCCTATTTCAGGCGGGACAGGGGTACACCGGGGAGCTGTTTTTT. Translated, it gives CASSLFQAGQGYTGELFF.

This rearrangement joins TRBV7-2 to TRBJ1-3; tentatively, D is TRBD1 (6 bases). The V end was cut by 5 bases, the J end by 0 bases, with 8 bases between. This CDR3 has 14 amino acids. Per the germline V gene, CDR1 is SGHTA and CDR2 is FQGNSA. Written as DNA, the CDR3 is TGTGCCAGCAGCCAACAGGGCTCTGGAAACACCATATATTTT. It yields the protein CASSQQGSGNTIYF.

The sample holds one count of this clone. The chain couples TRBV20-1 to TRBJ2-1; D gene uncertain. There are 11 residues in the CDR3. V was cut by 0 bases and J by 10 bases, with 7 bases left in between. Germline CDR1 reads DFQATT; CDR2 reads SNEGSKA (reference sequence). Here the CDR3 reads CSAREAWEQFF. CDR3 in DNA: TGCAGTGCTAGAGAAGCCTGGGAGCAGTTCTTC.

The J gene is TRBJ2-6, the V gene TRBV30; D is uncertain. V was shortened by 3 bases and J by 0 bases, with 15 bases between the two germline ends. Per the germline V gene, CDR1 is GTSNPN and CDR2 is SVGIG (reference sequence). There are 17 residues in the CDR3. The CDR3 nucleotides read TGTGCCTGGAGGCGAGAAGGGTTGGGCTCTGGGGCCAACGTCCTGACTTTC. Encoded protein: CAWRREGLGSGANVLTF.

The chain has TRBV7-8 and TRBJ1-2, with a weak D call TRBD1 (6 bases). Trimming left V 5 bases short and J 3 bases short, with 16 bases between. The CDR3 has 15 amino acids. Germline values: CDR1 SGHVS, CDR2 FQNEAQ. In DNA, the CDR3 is TGTGCCAGCAGCCCTACCGACAGGCTGGACTATGGCTACACCTTC. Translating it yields CASSPTDRLDYGYTF.

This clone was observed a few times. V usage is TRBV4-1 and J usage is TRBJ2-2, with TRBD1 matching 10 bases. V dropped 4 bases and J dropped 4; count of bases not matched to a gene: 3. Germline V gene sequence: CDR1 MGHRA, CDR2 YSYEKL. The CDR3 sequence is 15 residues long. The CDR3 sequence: CASSLRTGGTGELFF. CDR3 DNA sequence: TGCGCCAGCAGCCTAAGGACAGGGGGCACCGGGGAGCTGTTTTTT.

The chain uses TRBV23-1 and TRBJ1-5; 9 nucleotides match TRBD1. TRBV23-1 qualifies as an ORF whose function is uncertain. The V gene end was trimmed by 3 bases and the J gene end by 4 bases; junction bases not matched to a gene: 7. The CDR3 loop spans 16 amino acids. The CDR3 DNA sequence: TGCGCCAGCAGTCAGCGGACAGGGGTAGGAAATCAGCCCCAGCATTTT. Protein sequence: CASSQRTGVGNQPQHF.

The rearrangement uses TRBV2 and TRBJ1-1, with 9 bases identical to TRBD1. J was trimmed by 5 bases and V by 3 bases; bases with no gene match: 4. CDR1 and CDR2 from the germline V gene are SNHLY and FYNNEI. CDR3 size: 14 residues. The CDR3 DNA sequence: TGTGCCAGCAGTGATTTGGGGACAGGGACTGAAGCTTTCTTT. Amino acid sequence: CASSDLGTGTEAFF.

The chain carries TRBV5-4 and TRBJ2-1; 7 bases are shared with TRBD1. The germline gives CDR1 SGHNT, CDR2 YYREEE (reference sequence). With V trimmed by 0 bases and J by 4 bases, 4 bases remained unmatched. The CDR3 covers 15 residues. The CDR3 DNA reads TGTGCCAGCAGCTTGGGACAGGGCCTATACAATGAGCAGTTCTTC. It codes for CASSLGQGLYNEQFF.

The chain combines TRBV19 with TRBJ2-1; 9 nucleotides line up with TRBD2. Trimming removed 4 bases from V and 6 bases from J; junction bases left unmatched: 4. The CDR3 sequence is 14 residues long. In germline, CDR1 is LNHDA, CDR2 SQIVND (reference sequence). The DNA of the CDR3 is TGTGCCAGTAGTAGCGGGAGGGCCTTCAATGAGCAGTTCTTC. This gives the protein CASSSGRAFNEQFF.

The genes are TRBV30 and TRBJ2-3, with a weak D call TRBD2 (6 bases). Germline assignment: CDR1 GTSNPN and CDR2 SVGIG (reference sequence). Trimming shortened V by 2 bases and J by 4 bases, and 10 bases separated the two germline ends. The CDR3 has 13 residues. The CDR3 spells CAWSKLASDTQYF. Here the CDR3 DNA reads TGTGCCTGGAGTAAGCTAGCGTCAGATACGCAGTATTTT.

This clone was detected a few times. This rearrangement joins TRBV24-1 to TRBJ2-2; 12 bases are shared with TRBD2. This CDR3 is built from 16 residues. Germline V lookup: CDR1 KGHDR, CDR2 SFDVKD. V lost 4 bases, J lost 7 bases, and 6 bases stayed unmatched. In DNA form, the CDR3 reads TGTGCCACCAGTGAGCTTTGGACTAGCGGGGTCGGGGAGCTGTTTTTT. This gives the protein CATSELWTSGVGELFF.

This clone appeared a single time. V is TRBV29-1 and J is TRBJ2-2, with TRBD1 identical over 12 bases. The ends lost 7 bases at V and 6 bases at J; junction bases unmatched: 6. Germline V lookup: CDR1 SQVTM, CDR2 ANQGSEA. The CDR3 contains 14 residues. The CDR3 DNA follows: TGCAGCGCCGGGACAGGGGGCATGGCCGGGGAGCTGTTTTTT. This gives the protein CSAGTGGMAGELFF.

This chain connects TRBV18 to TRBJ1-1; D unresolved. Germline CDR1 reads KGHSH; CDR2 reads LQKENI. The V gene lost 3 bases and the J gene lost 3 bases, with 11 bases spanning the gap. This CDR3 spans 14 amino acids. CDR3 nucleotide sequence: TGTGCCAGCTCACCCTCAACGAGGGACACTGAAGCTTTCTTT. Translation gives CASSPSTRDTEAFF.

The CDR3 DNA is TGTGCCAGCACGGACAGCGGGGGAAACACCATATATTTT. Translation gives CASTDSGGNTIYF. The chain is built from TRBV6-5 and TRBJ1-3, with a tentative D call TRBD1 (6 bases). Germline values: CDR1 MNHEY, CDR2 SVGAGI. The CDR3 has 13 residues. Trimming cost V 7 bases and J 4 bases, with 11 bases left between them.

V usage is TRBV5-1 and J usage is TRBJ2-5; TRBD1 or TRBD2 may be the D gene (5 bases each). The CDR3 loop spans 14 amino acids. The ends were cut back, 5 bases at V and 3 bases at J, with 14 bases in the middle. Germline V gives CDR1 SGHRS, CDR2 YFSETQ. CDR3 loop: CASRRDLIEETQYF. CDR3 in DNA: TGCGCCAGCAGACGGGACCTGATCGAAGAGACCCAGTACTTC.

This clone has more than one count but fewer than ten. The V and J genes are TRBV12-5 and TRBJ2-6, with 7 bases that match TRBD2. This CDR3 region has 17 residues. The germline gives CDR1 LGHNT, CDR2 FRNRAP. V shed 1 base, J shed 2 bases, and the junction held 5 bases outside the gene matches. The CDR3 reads CASGLEVGGTGANVLTF. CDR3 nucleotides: TGTGCTAGTGGTTTGGAGGTGGGAGGGACTGGGGCCAACGTCCTGACTTTC.

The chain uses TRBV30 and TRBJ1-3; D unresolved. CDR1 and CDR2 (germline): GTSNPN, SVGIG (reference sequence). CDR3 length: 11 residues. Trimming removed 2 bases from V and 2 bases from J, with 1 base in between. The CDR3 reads CAWSTGNTIYF. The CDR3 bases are TGTGCCTGGAGTACTGGAAACACCATATATTTT.

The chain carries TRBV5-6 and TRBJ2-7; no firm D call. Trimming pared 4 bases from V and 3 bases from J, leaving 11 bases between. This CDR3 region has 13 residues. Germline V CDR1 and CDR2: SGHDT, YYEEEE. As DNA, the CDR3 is TGTGCCAGCAGCCTCGGTAGCAGCTACGAGCAGTACGTC. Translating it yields CASSLGSSYEQYV.

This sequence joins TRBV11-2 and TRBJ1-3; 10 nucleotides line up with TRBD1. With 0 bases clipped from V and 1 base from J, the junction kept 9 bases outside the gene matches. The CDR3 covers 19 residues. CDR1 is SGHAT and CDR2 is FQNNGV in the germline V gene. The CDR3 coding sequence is TGTGCCAGCAGCTTAGATAAGGGACAGGGGACCATGTCTGGAAACACCATATATTTT. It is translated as CASSLDKGQGTMSGNTIYF.

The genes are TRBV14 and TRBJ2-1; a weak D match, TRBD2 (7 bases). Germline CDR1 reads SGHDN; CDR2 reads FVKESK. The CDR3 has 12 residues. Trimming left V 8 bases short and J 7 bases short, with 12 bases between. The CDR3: CASGGARNEQFF. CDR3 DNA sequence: TGTGCCAGCGGGGGGGCACGGAATGAGCAGTTCTTC.

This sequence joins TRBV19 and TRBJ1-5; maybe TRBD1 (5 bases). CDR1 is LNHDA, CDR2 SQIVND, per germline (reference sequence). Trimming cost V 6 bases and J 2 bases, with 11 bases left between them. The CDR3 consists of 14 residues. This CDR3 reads CASSVQTGNQPQHF. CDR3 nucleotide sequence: TGTGCCAGTAGCGTACAGACAGGCAATCAGCCCCAGCATTTT. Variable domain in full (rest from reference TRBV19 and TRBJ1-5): DGGITQSPKYLFRKEGQNVTLSCEQNLNHDAMYWYRQDPGQGLRLIYYSQIVNDFQKGDIAEGYSVSREKKESFPLTVTSAQKNPTAFYLCASSVQTGNQPQHFGDGTRLSIL.

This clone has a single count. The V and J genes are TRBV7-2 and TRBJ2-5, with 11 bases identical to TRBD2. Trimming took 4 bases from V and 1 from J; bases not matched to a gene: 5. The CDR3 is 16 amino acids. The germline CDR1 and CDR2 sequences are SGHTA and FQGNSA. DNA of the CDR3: TGTGCCAGCAGCTCAATAGCGGGAGGGCTCCAAGAGACCCAGTACTTC. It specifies CASSSIAGGLQETQYF. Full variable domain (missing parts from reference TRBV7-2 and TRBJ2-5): GAGVSQSPSNKVTEKGKDVELRCDPISGHTALYWYRQSLGQGLEFLIYFQGNSAPDKSGLPSDRFSAERTGGSVSTLTIQRTQQEDSAVYLCASSSIAGGLQETQYFGPGTRLLVL.

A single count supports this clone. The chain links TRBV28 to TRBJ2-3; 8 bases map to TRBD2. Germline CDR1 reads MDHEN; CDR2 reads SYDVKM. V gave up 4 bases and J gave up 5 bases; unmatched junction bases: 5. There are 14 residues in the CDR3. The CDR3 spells CASSSGGARDTQYF. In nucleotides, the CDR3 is TGTGCCAGCAGTTCGGGGGGGGCCCGAGATACGCAGTATTTT.

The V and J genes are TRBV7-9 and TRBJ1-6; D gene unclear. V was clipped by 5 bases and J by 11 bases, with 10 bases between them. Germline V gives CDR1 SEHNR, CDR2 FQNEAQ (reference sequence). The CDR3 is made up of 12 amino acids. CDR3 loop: CASSPTEAPLHF. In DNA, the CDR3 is TGTGCCAGCAGCCCCACGGAGGCACCCCTCCACTTT. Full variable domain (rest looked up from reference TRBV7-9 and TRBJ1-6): DTGVSQNPRHKITKRGQNVTFRCDPISEHNRLYWYRQTLGQGPEFLTYFQNEAQLEKSRLLSDRFSAERPKGSFSTLEIQRTEQGDSAMYLCASSPTEAPLHFGNGTRLTVT.